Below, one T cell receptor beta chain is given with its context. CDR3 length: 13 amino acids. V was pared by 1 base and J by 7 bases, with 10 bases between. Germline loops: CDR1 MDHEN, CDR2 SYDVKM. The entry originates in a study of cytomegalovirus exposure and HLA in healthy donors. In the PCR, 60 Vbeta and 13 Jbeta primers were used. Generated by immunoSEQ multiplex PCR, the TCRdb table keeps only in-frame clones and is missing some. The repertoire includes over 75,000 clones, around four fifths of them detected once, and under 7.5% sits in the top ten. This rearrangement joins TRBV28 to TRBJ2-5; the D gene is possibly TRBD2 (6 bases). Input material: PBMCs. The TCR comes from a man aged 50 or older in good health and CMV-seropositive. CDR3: CASSLSGVGTQYF. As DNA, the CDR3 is TGTGCCAGCAGTTTATCGGGGGTGGGGACCCAGTACTTC.